Many counts were recorded for the clone carrying this T cell receptor (beta chain). Its antigen is undetermined. Trimming cost V 0 bases and J 1 base, with 4 bases left between them. Germline V gene lookup returns CDR1 SEHNR and CDR2 FQNEAQ (reference sequence). The CDR3 consists of 14 residues. The data were obtained in a study of T cells after yellow fever vaccination. Study results and limitations: The secondary response was weaker but peaked faster, day 5 versus 15. Clones that expanded after primary vaccination mostly reappeared after the booster (around 96% CD4, approximately 85% CD8).

Making TCR cDNA involved 5'RACE template switching, which added UMIs and a universal primer site. Each CDR3 protein gets one entry after TCRdb re-called the 5' RACE reads with MiXCR. The table lists about 320,000 distinct CDR3 sequences, around 4.5% of them singletons. The TCR originated in a man aged 18-30 years who received the YFV17D yellow fever vaccine. This specimen consisted of PBMCs, obtained 15 days after the yellow fever booster vaccination. The rearrangement links TRBV7-9 to TRBJ1-3, with D hard to call. The CDR3 spells CASSLAGSGNTIYF. CDR3 bases: TGTGCCAGCAGCTTAGCGGGGTCTGGAAACACCATATATTTT.